This entry is about one T cell receptor beta chain. These data come from a study of blood T cell repertoires in COVID-19. Study context: COVID-19 samples collected from the United States, Italy and Spain covered acute and convalescent phases. The analysed material was cDNA or gDNA that came from T cells, B-cell-depleted T cells, or PBMCs.

This table comes from immunoSEQ multiplex PCR, and its TCRdb copy is limited to in-frame clones, with some not included. The table lists 84,000 or so clones, 70% to 90% of them singletons. Sequencing input: peripheral blood. The receptor was derived from an older man with acute or convalescent COVID-19.

The CDR3: CARGGVMPYEQYF. The CDR3 DNA reads TGTGCCAGAGGCGGGGTTATGCCCTACGAGCAGTACTTC. V gene TRBV11-3 combines with J gene TRBJ2-7; TRBD2 might be the D (6 bases). Germline CDR1 SGHNT, CDR2 YENEEA. Trimming took 9 bases from V and 2 from J, leaving 14 bases between them. The CDR3 has 13 residues. The full variable domain, its missing parts supplied by reference TRBV11-3 and TRBJ2-7, is EAGVVQSPRYKIIEKKQPVAFWCNPISGHNTLYWYLQNLGQGPELLIRYENEEAVDDSQLPKDRFSAERLKGVDSTLKIQPAELGDSAVYLCARGGVMPYEQYFGPGTRLTVT.